A single sample is the source of the 27 T cell receptor beta chains below, sequenced in a study of T cell repertoires in cytomegalovirus infection. Their antigens remain unidentified. Using its own MiXCR run on the reads, TCRdb lists one record per CDR3 protein. Here the sample spans 700,000 to 900,000 distinct CDR3 sequences, almost 30% being singletons. This specimen consisted of cultured CD8+ T cells from PBMCs, obtained from culture after CMV antigen stimulation. These receptors were taken from a human donor in good health (CMV status not recorded). Some clones in this sample may be carry-over from other donors' samples.

This clonotype was seen a handful of times. This chain connects TRBV12-3 or TRBV12-4 to TRBJ1-6, with D unresolved. The CDR3 is 13 amino acids. The V end lost 7 bases, the J end lost 5 bases, and 9 bases lay between the germline ends. The DNA of the CDR3 is TGTGCCAGCAACGCGGCTAATAATTCACCCCTCCACTTT. This gives the protein CASNAANNSPLHF.

This clonotype was counted many times. This chain links TRBV19 with TRBJ1-5; no firm D call. The V end lost 3 bases, the J end lost 6 bases, and 6 bases lay between the germline ends. Germline V CDR1 and CDR2: LNHDA, SQIVND (reference sequence). The CDR3 sequence is 12 residues long. The CDR3 region is CASSMRFQPQHF. Here the CDR3 DNA reads TGTGCCAGTAGTATGCGATTTCAGCCCCAGCATTTT. Drawing the rest from reference TRBV19 and TRBJ1-5, the complete variable domain is DGGITQSPKYLFRKEGQNVTLSCEQNLNHDAMYWYRQDPGQGLRLIYYSQIVNDFQKGDIAEGYSVSREKKESFPLTVTSAQKNPTAFYLCASSMRFQPQHFGDGTRLSIL.

The J gene is TRBJ1-3, the V gene TRBV3-1; D unclear. This CDR3 has 15 amino acids. Germline V gene lookup returns CDR1 LGHDT and CDR2 YNNKEL (reference sequence). Trimming removed 6 bases from V and 0 bases from J, with 12 bases in between. CDR3 sequence: CASSPMQSSGNTIYF. In DNA, the CDR3 is TGTGCCAGCAGTCCAATGCAGAGCTCTGGAAACACCATATATTTT. The full variable domain, in which reference TRBV3-1 and TRBJ1-3 provide the parts outside the CDR3, is DTAVSQTPKYLVTQMGNDKSIKCEQNLGHDTMYWYKQDSKKFLKIMFSYNNKELIINETVPNRFSPKSPDKAHLNLHINSLELGDSAVYFCASSPMQSSGNTIYFGEGSWLTVV.

The rearrangement joins TRBV7-2 to TRBJ2-1; the D gene could be TRBD1 or TRBD2 (5 bases each). The CDR3 has 14 amino acids. CDR1 and CDR2 (germline): SGHTA, FQGNSA. V was clipped by 0 bases and J by 9 bases, with 12 bases between them. The CDR3 DNA is TGTGCCAGCAGCTTAGCCCTGGGGGATGCTGAGCAGTTCTTC. Translated, it gives CASSLALGDAEQFF. The whole variable domain, remainder taken from reference TRBV7-2 and TRBJ2-1, is GAGVSQSPSNKVTEKGKDVELRCDPISGHTALYWYRQSLGQGLEFLIYFQGNSAPDKSGLPSDRFSAERTGGSVSTLTIQRTQQEDSAVYLCASSLALGDAEQFFGPGTRLTVL.

The chain carries TRBV16 and TRBJ1-4, with D possibly TRBD1 on 5 matching bases. The CDR3 has 14 amino acids. The germline V and J ends were trimmed by 2 bases and 6 bases, with 10 bases remaining between them. Germline V gives CDR1 KGHSY, CDR2 FQNENV. The CDR3 bases are TGTGCCAGCAGCCAAACCGGGGGAGATGAAAAACTGTTTTTT. Protein sequence: CASSQTGGDEKLFF. The entire variable domain, with the rest obtained from reference TRBV16 and TRBJ1-4, is as follows: GEEVAQTPKHLVRGEGQKAKLYCAPIKGHSYVFWYQQVLKNEFKFLISFQNENVFDETGMPKERFSAKCLPNSPCSLEIQATKLEDSAVYFCASSQTGGDEKLFFGSGTQLSVL.

This rearrangement joins TRBV7-4 to TRBJ2-7, with D perhaps given as TRBD1 or TRBD2 (5 bases each). The ends were cut back, 3 bases at V and 2 bases at J, with 14 bases in the middle. The CDR3 runs to 15 residues. Germline CDR1 is SGHVT and CDR2 is SQSDAQ. CDR3 sequence (DNA): TGTGCCAGCAGCTTGGTTCGAAGAGGGGCCTACGAGCAGTACTTC. It is translated as CASSLVRRGAYEQYF.

This clonotype was observed a few times. The V call is TRBV20-1, the J call TRBJ2-2; TRBD2 matches 8 bases. The germline CDR1 and CDR2 sequences are DFQATT and SNEGSKA (reference sequence). The V and J ends lost 2 bases and 1 base, in that order; junction bases with no gene match: 9. This CDR3 comprises 17 residues. The CDR3 DNA is TGCAGTGCTAGACCACTAGCGGCCGCCCTGAACACCGGGGAGCTGTTTTTT. This gives the protein CSARPLAAALNTGELFF.

The rearrangement joins TRBV9 to TRBJ2-2; 7 nucleotides line up with TRBD1. Germline values: CDR1 SGDLS, CDR2 YYNGEE. The CDR3 loop spans 19 amino acids. J was trimmed by 0 bases and V by 1 base; bases with no gene match: 12. CDR3 nucleotides: TGTGCCAGCAGCGTACCGACAGGGTGGGATTCCCCGAACACCGGGGAGCTGTTTTTT. It yields the protein CASSVPTGWDSPNTGELFF.

This chain joins TRBV28 and TRBJ1-1; D ambiguous. CDR3 length: 15 amino acids. V shed 5 bases and J shed 4 bases, with 17 bases lying between them. CDR1 is MDHEN and CDR2 is SYDVKM in the germline V gene. In DNA, the CDR3 is TGTGCCAGCAGTACTCCCTCCTACCTCGGCACTGAAGCTTTCTTT. It is translated as CASSTPSYLGTEAFF.

The rearrangement links TRBV29-1 to TRBJ2-1; TRBD2 agrees at 8 bases. This CDR3 contains 11 residues. Looked up from germline, CDR1 is SQVTM and CDR2 is ANQGSEA. The CDR3 sequence: CSLADYNEQFF. CDR3 nucleotide sequence: TGCTCACTAGCGGATTACAATGAGCAGTTCTTC.

There are a few counts of this clonotype. The V and J genes are TRBV29-1 and TRBJ1-4; 8 nucleotides agree with TRBD1. The CDR3 covers 14 residues. With 7 bases clipped from V and 3 bases from J, the junction kept 7 bases outside the gene matches. Germline CDR1 and CDR2: SQVTM and ANQGSEA. The CDR3 region is CSAGQGRANEKLFF. DNA of the CDR3: TGCAGCGCCGGACAGGGTAGGGCTAATGAAAAACTGTTTTTT.

The CDR3 DNA reads as TGCAGTGCTAGAGCCCTAGCGGGGGGTGCAGATACGCAGTATTTT. Translated, it gives CSARALAGGADTQYF. V and J are TRBV20-1 and TRBJ2-3; 11 nucleotides match TRBD2. V was clipped by 1 base and J by 4 bases; unmatched bases: 4. Looked up from germline, CDR1 is DFQATT and CDR2 is SNEGSKA (reference sequence). The CDR3 is 15 amino acids.

This clonotype occurred many times. The chain has TRBV7-8 and TRBJ2-7; either TRBD1 or TRBD2 may supply D (5 bases each). Trimming pared 2 bases from V and 2 bases from J, leaving 10 bases between. The CDR3 contains 14 residues. CDR1 SGHVS and CDR2 FQNEAQ come from the germline V gene. CDR3 sequence: CASSLRGTAYEQYV. DNA for the CDR3: TGTGCCAGCAGCTTAAGAGGGACCGCCTACGAGCAGTACGTC.

This clonotype has only a few counts. The genes are TRBV7-9 and TRBJ2-7, with D possibly TRBD2 on 6 matching bases. V lost 5 bases and J lost 5, with 16 bases in between. This CDR3 spans 14 amino acids. In germline, CDR1 is SEHNR, CDR2 FQNEAQ (reference sequence). In DNA form, the CDR3 reads TGTGCCAGCAGCCCTACCGATGGGAGGAACGAGCAGTACGTC. Translated, it gives CASSPTDGRNEQYV.

The V gene is TRBV19, the J gene TRBJ1-1, with D possibly being TRBD1 (5 bases). V dropped 4 bases and J dropped 1 base, with 28 bases sitting between them. The CDR3 is 20 amino acids. Germline V gives CDR1 LNHDA, CDR2 SQIVND (reference sequence). This CDR3 reads CASSTILLVGTQEGNTEAFF. In DNA form, the CDR3 reads TGTGCCAGTAGTACCATATTACTCGTCGGGACCCAAGAGGGGAACACTGAAGCTTTCTTT.

This clonotype was observed once. One end of the junction does not line up with germline, which may come from a read error. V and J are TRBV7-9 and TRBJ2-5; 8 nucleotides align to TRBD2. The CDR3 spans 16 residues. Germline-derived CDR1 and CDR2 are SEHNR and FQNEAQ (reference sequence). In nucleotides, the CDR3 is TGTGCCAGCAACTTAGACCGGGGGGGTCGTCGTGAGACCCAGTACTTC. Its protein product is CASNLDRGGRRETQYF.

This sequence joins TRBV2 and TRBJ2-7, with D possibly being TRBD1 (5 bases). CDR3 size: 13 residues. The V end lost 4 bases, the J end lost 2 bases, and 9 bases lay between the germline ends. Germline CDR1 and CDR2: SNHLY and FYNNEI. The CDR3 protein is CASSGRATYEQYV. CDR3 bases: TGTGCCAGCAGTGGCAGGGCCACCTACGAGCAGTACGTC.

The rearrangement joins TRBV24-1 to TRBJ1-5; D uncertain. The CDR3 runs to 15 residues. V lost 4 bases to trimming and J lost 1 base, with 10 bases between them. Germline-derived CDR1 and CDR2 are KGHDR and SFDVKD. The CDR3 DNA reads as TGTGCCACCAGTGACAGCGACAACAGCAATCAGCCCCAGCATTTT. Translation: CATSDSDNSNQPQHF.

The table lists this clonotype with many counts. J is TRBJ1-5 and V is TRBV7-3, with D possibly TRBD1 on 6 matching bases. CDR3 length equals 16 residues. Trimming left V 5 bases short and J 3 bases short, with 17 bases between. Germline V gene lookup returns CDR1 SGHTA and CDR2 FQGTGA. This chain's CDR3 is CASSKIRDIPNQPQHF. The CDR3, as DNA: TGTGCCAGCAGCAAGATTCGGGACATCCCCAATCAGCCCCAGCATTTT. The variable domain in full, with the rest retrieved from reference TRBV7-3 and TRBJ1-5, is GAGVSQTPSNKVTEKGKYVELRCDPISGHTALYWYRQSLGQGPEFLIYFQGTGAADDSGLPNDRFFAVRPEGSVSTLKIQRTERGDSAVYLCASSKIRDIPNQPQHFGDGTRLSIL.

This clonotype appeared a few times. The gene calls are TRBV6-2 or TRBV6-3 and TRBJ1-2; 7 positions match TRBD1. V lost 0 bases, J lost 8 bases, and 21 bases stayed unmatched. The CDR3 is 19 amino acids. The germline V gene encodes CDR1 MNHEY and CDR2 SVGEGT. Here the CDR3 reads CASSYSRGSPRQGGGGYTF. Here the CDR3 DNA reads TGTGCCAGCAGTTACTCGAGAGGTTCGCCAAGGCAGGGGGGTGGCGGCTACACCTTC.

This clonotype was seen ten or more times. The chain links TRBV7-8 to TRBJ2-5; D might be TRBD1 or TRBD2, each matching 5 bases. V was clipped by 4 bases and J by 2 bases, with 11 bases between them. The CDR3 covers 14 residues. From germline, CDR1 is SGHVS and CDR2 FQNEAQ. The CDR3: CASSSGTGQETQYF. The CDR3 DNA follows: TGTGCCAGCAGCTCAGGGACGGGGCAAGAGACCCAGTACTTC.

The chain links TRBV24-1 to TRBJ2-2; no clear D. The germline V and J ends were trimmed by 9 bases and 5 bases, with 9 bases remaining between them. The CDR3 contains 12 residues. Germline V gives CDR1 KGHDR, CDR2 SFDVKD. CDR3 region: CATLGETGELFF. As DNA, the CDR3 is TGTGCCACCCTGGGTGAGACCGGGGAGCTGTTTTTT.

This clonotype was recorded many times. The chain couples TRBV15 to TRBJ2-7; D unclear. The germline CDR1 and CDR2 sequences are LNHNV and YYDKDF (reference sequence). Trimming pared 3 bases from V and 5 bases from J, leaving 5 bases between. The length of the CDR3 is 11 residues. Written as DNA, the CDR3 is TGTGCCACCAGCAGCCACAACGAGCAGTACTTC. The encoded protein is CATSSHNEQYF.

The chain uses TRBV11-2 and TRBJ2-3; 11 bases fit TRBD2. CDR1 SGHAT and CDR2 FQNNGV come from the germline V gene. This CDR3 is 22 amino acids long. V dropped 0 bases and J dropped 1; count of bases not matched to a gene: 18. CDR3 in amino acids: CASSLDPWLAGGPSKGTDTQYF. Here the CDR3 DNA reads TGTGCCAGCAGCTTAGATCCCTGGCTAGCGGGGGGCCCATCGAAAGGCACAGATACGCAGTATTTT.

This clonotype was seen only a few times. The chain carries TRBV29-1 and TRBJ2-2; 8 nucleotides agree with TRBD1. CDR3 length: 14 residues. J gave up 2 bases and V 7 bases, and 6 bases lay outside the gene matches. Germline CDR1 and CDR2: SQVTM and ANQGSEA. The CDR3 DNA sequence: TGCAGCGCTCAGGGGGCGGGAAACACCGGGGAGCTGTTTTTT. Encoded protein: CSAQGAGNTGELFF.

Many counts were recorded for this clonotype. The chain combines TRBV6-1 with TRBJ2-1, with D tentatively TRBD1 or TRBD2 (6 bases each). This CDR3 contains 14 residues. With 4 bases removed from V and 4 bases from J, the gap between germline ends came to 11 bases. CDR1 is MNHNS and CDR2 is SASEGT in the germline V gene. Here the CDR3 DNA reads TGTGCCAGCAGTGTAGGGGGGCCGTACAATGAGCAGTTCTTC. Protein sequence: CASSVGGPYNEQFF.

A note on this clonotype: One junction end does not reproduce the germline sequence, and a read error may be involved. The chain couples TRBV7-6 to TRBJ1-5; TRBD1 might be the D (5 bases). Germline CDR1 and CDR2: SGHVS and FNYEAQ. This CDR3 has 15 residues. Written as DNA, the CDR3 is TGTGCTAGCAGCTTAGGCGGGACTCTAATCCAGCCCCAGCATTTT. This sequence encodes CASSLGGTLIQPQHF.